The T cell receptor (beta chain) under discussion was sequenced for a study of T cell repertoires in aging, cancer and after chemotherapy. Overall study context: Donor ages fell into six groups from 30 or younger up to 70 or older. General study points: The repertoire data cannot show anything about immunological memory following chemotherapy. Age-matched healthy donors had significantly more diverse, less clonal blood TCR repertoires than untreated cancer patients.

TRB rearrangements spanning V, D and J were amplified using mixed TRB-A/B primers. TCRdb reprocessed the multiplex PCR reads via MiXCR and lists one record per CDR3 protein. Here the sample spans several thousand distinct CDR3 sequences, roughly 29% being singletons. TCR beta rearrangements were amplified from peripheral blood genomic DNA. This clonotype is categorized as medium-sized. Its antigen is still unknown. The germline gives CDR1 LNHDA, CDR2 SQIVND (reference sequence). V lost 10 bases to trimming and J lost 2 bases, with 18 bases between them. The CDR3 is made up of 15 amino acids. Input material: blood. J is TRBJ1-5 and V is TRBV19, with D perhaps TRBD1 (6 bases). This receptor was taken from a human donor in good health. CDR3 coding DNA: TGTGCCACCGGAGGGACACGGGGTGGCAATCAGCCCCAGCATTTT. This codes for CATGGTRGGNQPQHF.